This paragraph covers one T cell receptor beta chain sequence. Germline CDR1 is SGHNT and CDR2 is YYREEE (reference sequence). This CDR3 has 13 residues. V was trimmed by 3 bases and J by 1 base, leaving 7 bases between them. In the original processing: The assay estimated nucleated cells by amplifying reference gene primers. Data came from immunoSEQ multiplex PCR; TCRdb stores just in-frame clones and leaves some out. Clonal size and the V and J genes are those of that table, whereas D and trimming came from the DNA. The sample holds tens of thousands of clones, more than 80% seen once. This record comes from a study of blood T cell repertoires in COVID-19.

This TCR derives from a middle-aged woman with active or convalescent COVID-19. Material for sequencing was peripheral blood. V and J are TRBV5-4 and TRBJ1-1; D unresolved. This CDR3 reads CASSWETNTEAFF. CDR3 nucleotides: TGTGCCAGCAGCTGGGAGACGAACACTGAAGCTTTCTTT. The complete variable domain, with remaining parts taken from reference TRBV5-4 and TRBJ1-1, reads ETGVTQSPTHLIKTRGQQVTLRCSSQSGHNTVSWYQQALGQGPQFIFQYYREEENGRGNFPPRFSGLQFPNYSSELNVNALELDDSALYLCASSWETNTEAFFGQGTRLTVV.